The clone carrying this T cell receptor (beta chain) was counted between two and nine times. The record originates from a study of T cells after yellow fever vaccination. Researchers made TCR cDNA using 5'RACE template switching, and this step added a universal primer site and UMIs. TCRdb ran MiXCR on the 5' RACE reads and lists one entry per CDR3 protein. The table lists a few hundred thousand distinct CDR3 sequences, around 5.2% of them singletons. V lost 5 bases, J lost 7 bases, and 7 bases stayed unmatched. Germline V CDR1 and CDR2: SGHDT, YYEEEE. The CDR3 sequence is 15 residues long. This sequence originates from a man between 18 and 29 years old who received the YFV17D yellow fever vaccine. Sample: CD4+ T cells sorted from PBMCs, taken on the day of the yellow fever booster vaccination. V usage is TRBV5-6 and J usage is TRBJ1-6, with 9 bases identical to TRBD1. CDR3 region: CASRPLDRGNSPLHF. The CDR3 bases are TGTGCCAGCAGACCACTGGACAGGGGCAATTCACCCCTCCACTTT.